Presented here are 22 T cell receptor beta chains from one specimen sequenced in a study of blood T cell repertoires in COVID-19. Only in-frame clones appear in the TCRdb table, and some are missing; sequencing was by immunoSEQ multiplex PCR. This table holds about 200,000 clones, around four fifths found once. Material for sequencing was peripheral blood. The receptors shown here come from a man aged 55 to 69 with COVID-19, enrolled during active disease.

This chain joins TRBV10-3 and TRBJ1-5; D might be TRBD1 (5 bases). CDR1 is ENHRY, CDR2 SYGVKD, per germline. V lost 4 bases to trimming and J lost 5 bases, with 15 bases between them. CDR3 size: 15 residues. CDR3 DNA: TGTGCCATCAGTGGCAAGGACACATCACATCAGCCCCAGCATTTT. Translating it yields CAISGKDTSHQPQHF.

This chain uses TRBV18 with TRBJ1-1; D is undetermined. Trimming took off 3 bases at V and 1 base at J, with 12 bases between the two ends. The CDR3 is 15 amino acids. CDR1 and CDR2 (germline): KGHSH, LQKENI. The CDR3 DNA is TGTGCCAGCTCACCTGGGGAGGGCGGGAACACTGAAGCTTTCTTT. It specifies CASSPGEGGNTEAFF.

The CDR3 is CASSSLGLGGSGANVLTF. CDR3 coding DNA: TGTGCCAGCAGTTCCTTGGGGCTAGGTGGCTCTGGGGCCAACGTCCTGACTTTC. The chain has TRBV28 and TRBJ2-6; a weak D match, TRBD1 (5 bases). The V gene lost 4 bases and the J gene lost 0 bases, with 16 bases spanning the gap. Germline assignment: CDR1 MDHEN and CDR2 SYDVKM. CDR3 length equals 18 residues. Drawing the rest from reference TRBV28 and TRBJ2-6, the complete variable domain is DVKVTQSSRYLVKRTGEKVFLECVQDMDHENMFWYRQDPGLGLRLIYFSYDVKMKEKGDIPEGYSVSREKKERFSLILESASTNQTSMYLCASSSLGLGGSGANVLTFGAGSRLTVL.

The chain joins TRBV5-4 to TRBJ2-7; perhaps TRBD1 as D (6 bases). Trimming pared 6 bases from V and 4 bases from J, leaving 14 bases between. The CDR3 is 13 residues long. CDR1 is SGHNT, CDR2 YYREEE, per germline (reference sequence). The chain's CDR3 is CASTQGPSYEQYF. The CDR3 nucleotides read TGTGCCAGCACCCAGGGGCCCTCGTACGAGCAGTACTTC.

The V call is TRBV12-3 or TRBV12-4, the J call TRBJ1-1; 8 bases line up with TRBD1. This CDR3 contains 12 residues. Trimming at V came to 5 bases and at J to 11 bases, leaving 7 bases not matched to a gene. CDR3 protein: CASSAGGARAFF. The CDR3 coding sequence is TGTGCCAGCAGTGCAGGGGGCGCCCGGGCTTTCTTT.

This chain uses TRBV6-1 with TRBJ2-7; tentative D call: TRBD1 (6 bases). V lost 1 base to trimming and J lost 0 bases, with 7 bases between them. The germline V gene has CDR1 MNHNS and CDR2 SASEGT. This CDR3 is built from 14 residues. CDR3 sequence: CASSEDRASYEQYF. In DNA, the CDR3 is TGTGCCAGCAGTGAAGACAGGGCCTCCTACGAGCAGTACTTC.

As regards this clone: The germline gene is not matched at one end of the junction; a read error may be the cause. The chain joins TRBV6-5 to TRBJ1-6; no reliable D call. The CDR3 loop spans 13 amino acids. CDR1 is MNHEY and CDR2 is SVGAGI in the germline V gene. The CDR3 region has the DNA TGTGCCAGCAGTGACTCAACGTGGCCACCCCTCCACTTT. This sequence encodes CASSDSTWPPLHF.

CDR3 region: CASSIYREGQPQHF. The DNA of the CDR3 is TGTGCCAGCAGCATCTACAGGGAGGGCCAGCCCCAGCATTTT. The chain is built from TRBV7-2 and TRBJ1-5, with a tentative D call TRBD1 (6 bases). Germline loops: CDR1 SGHTA, CDR2 FQGNSA. V lost 5 bases to trimming and J lost 7 bases, with 15 bases between them. This CDR3 has 14 amino acids.

This clone was picked up a small number of times. The V gene is TRBV5-1, the J gene TRBJ1-4; perhaps TRBD1 as D (6 bases). Germline values: CDR1 SGHRS, CDR2 YFSETQ. The V end lost 4 bases, the J end lost 4 bases, and 14 bases lay between the germline ends. The CDR3 has 15 residues. CDR3 bases: TGCGCCAGCAGCGCCGGACAGTTCGATAATGAAAAACTGTTTTTT. Its translation is CASSAGQFDNEKLFF.

This chain links TRBV5-1 with TRBJ1-2, with a possible D match to TRBD1 (6 bases). Germline V gives CDR1 SGHRS, CDR2 YFSETQ. The CDR3 loop spans 12 amino acids. The germline V and J ends were trimmed by 4 bases and 6 bases, with 10 bases remaining between them. CDR3 protein: CASSPDRNGYTF. CDR3 DNA sequence: TGCGCCAGCAGCCCGGACAGAAATGGCTACACCTTC. The full variable domain, rest sourced from reference TRBV5-1 and TRBJ1-2, is KAGVTQTPRYLIKTRGQQVTLSCSPISGHRSVSWYQQTPGQGLQFLFEYFSETQRNKGNFPGRFSGRQFSNSRSEMNVSTLELGDSALYLCASSPDRNGYTFGSGTRLTVV.

This rearrangement joins TRBV28 to TRBJ2-7; D may be TRBD2 (5 bases). V gave up 7 bases and J gave up 2 bases, with 15 bases separating them. The V gene's germline CDR1 is MDHEN and CDR2 SYDVKM. This CDR3 spans 14 amino acids. This CDR3 reads CASTHGSRPYEQYF. Here the CDR3 DNA reads TGTGCCAGCACCCATGGGAGCAGGCCCTACGAGCAGTACTTC.

The CDR3 sequence: CASSFQTGATEAFF. The CDR3 DNA reads as TGTGCCAGCAGCTTCCAGACTGGGGCCACTGAAGCTTTCTTT. V usage is TRBV7-9 and J usage is TRBJ1-1; a weak D match, TRBD1 (5 bases). V lost 3 bases, J lost 4 bases, and 12 bases lay in between. The CDR3 covers 14 residues. The germline gives CDR1 SEHNR, CDR2 FQNEAQ (reference sequence).

V usage is TRBV6-5 and J usage is TRBJ2-7; 7 bases fit TRBD1. Germline CDR1 reads MNHEY; CDR2 reads SVGAGI. V was clipped by 6 bases and J by 7 bases; unmatched bases: 6. The CDR3 runs to 12 residues. The CDR3 spells CASSQQGLEQYF. The CDR3 DNA reads TGTGCCAGCAGCCAACAGGGGCTGGAGCAGTACTTC.

The V and J genes are TRBV28 and TRBJ1-4; 9 bases agree with TRBD1. The CDR3 is 15 residues long. Trimming at V came to 5 bases and at J to 8 bases, leaving 9 bases not matched to a gene. The germline V gene has CDR1 MDHEN and CDR2 SYDVKM. The CDR3 DNA follows: TGTGCCAGCAGTCCCCCGGGACAGGGAGACGAAAAACTGTTTTTT. Its protein product is CASSPPGQGDEKLFF.

This sequence joins TRBV25-1 and TRBJ2-7; D gene uncertain. Deletions cut 4 bases from V and 5 bases from J, with 12 bases between. Germline loops: CDR1 MGHDK, CDR2 SYGVNS. This CDR3 has 13 amino acids. CDR3 in DNA: TGTGCCAGCAGTGGCGACAAATGGAACGAGCAGTACTTC. This translates into CASSGDKWNEQYF.

Comment on this clone: This sample also contains other DNA sequences that code for the same CDR3. The chain uses TRBV28 and TRBJ1-1, with 7 nucleotides matching TRBD1. Germline CDR1 MDHEN, CDR2 SYDVKM. With V trimmed by 6 bases and J by 4 bases, 5 bases remained unmatched. CDR3 size: 13 residues. CDR3 sequence (DNA): TGTGCCAGCAGCCCTTACAGGGGCACTGAAGCTTTCTTT. This gives the protein CASSPYRGTEAFF.

This chain joins TRBV5-1 and TRBJ1-1; D gene uncertain. The V gene's germline CDR1 is SGHRS and CDR2 YFSETQ. There are 14 residues in the CDR3. Trimming pared 3 bases from V and 2 bases from J, leaving 11 bases between. DNA of the CDR3: TGCGCCAGCAGCTCAGGACTGAAAAACACTGAAGCTTTCTTT. It codes for CASSSGLKNTEAFF.

This chain connects TRBV7-2 to TRBJ1-2; D remains ambiguous. Trimming shortened V by 3 bases and J by 3 bases, and 8 bases separated the two germline ends. The CDR3 contains 13 residues. CDR1 and CDR2 from the germline V gene are SGHTA and FQGNSA. The CDR3 DNA follows: TGTGCCAGCAGCTTTCGCACTGACTATGGCTACACCTTC. Encoded protein: CASSFRTDYGYTF.

On this clone: The same CDR3 also results from other DNA sequences found in this sample. The rearrangement uses TRBV5-1 and TRBJ2-7, with 11 bases lining up with TRBD1. Germline lookup yields CDR1 SGHRS and CDR2 YFSETQ. Trimming cost V 3 bases and J 4 bases; bases outside gene matches: 3. This CDR3 is 14 amino acids long. CDR3 in amino acids: CASSSGTGGYEQYF. In nucleotides, the CDR3 is TGCGCCAGCAGCTCCGGGACAGGGGGTTACGAGCAGTACTTC.

The V and J genes are TRBV25-1 and TRBJ1-6, with 7 positions matching TRBD1. The length of the CDR3 is 14 residues. V was clipped by 4 bases and J by 4 bases; unmatched bases: 1. Germline V gives CDR1 MGHDK, CDR2 SYGVNS. Here the CDR3 DNA reads TGTGCCAGCAGTGGGGGACAGTATAATTCACCCCTCCACTTT. Translation gives CASSGGQYNSPLHF.

V is TRBV5-6 and J is TRBJ2-7; TRBD1 matches at 10 bases. This CDR3 spans 15 amino acids. The germline gives CDR1 SGHDT, CDR2 YYEEEE. Losses at the gene ends were 4 bases for V and 4 bases for J; bases not matched to a gene: 8. The CDR3 DNA reads as TGTGCCAGCAGCGCTCGGGACAGGGGATGGTACGAGCAGTACTTC. It yields the protein CASSARDRGWYEQYF.

The chain carries TRBV11-2 and TRBJ2-7, with D tentatively TRBD1 (6 bases). The CDR3 totals 15 residues. V lost 5 bases and J 2 bases, leaving 16 bases between the germline ends. The germline CDR1 and CDR2 sequences are SGHAT and FQNNGV. CDR3 nucleotides: TGTGCCAGCAGCCGCTGGGGACAAGCCACCTACGAGCAGTACTTC. It codes for CASSRWGQATYEQYF.